One sample yielded the 24 T cell receptor beta chains listed below, sequenced in a study of blood T cell repertoires in COVID-19. The method was immunoSEQ multiplex PCR; TCRdb's version includes in-frame clones alone and lacks a portion of them. The data show about 340,000 clones, around four fifths seen once. The specimen was peripheral blood. The receptors shown here come from a man under 40 with active or convalescent COVID-19.

This sequence joins TRBV28 and TRBJ2-7, with TRBD2 matching 8 bases. The germline V gene encodes CDR1 MDHEN and CDR2 SYDVKM. V shed 4 bases, J shed 5 bases, and the junction held 10 bases outside the gene matches. The CDR3 covers 15 residues. The CDR3 loop reads CASSSPGGGPNEQYF. The CDR3 DNA is TGTGCCAGCAGTTCCCCCGGCGGGGGGCCCAACGAGCAGTACTTC.

This rearrangement joins TRBV6-5 to TRBJ1-6; perhaps TRBD1 as D (5 bases). Trimming cost V 8 bases and J 6 bases, with 14 bases left between them. CDR1 is MNHEY and CDR2 is SVGAGI in the germline V gene. The CDR3 runs to 14 residues. The CDR3 reads CASAKGMPNSPLHF. DNA of the CDR3: TGTGCCAGCGCAAAGGGGATGCCTAATTCACCCCTCCACTTT.

The chain carries TRBV24-1 and TRBJ2-7; 7 bases are shared with TRBD1. Germline lookup yields CDR1 KGHDR and CDR2 SFDVKD. The V gene end was trimmed by 4 bases and the J gene end by 2 bases; junction bases not matched to a gene: 10. The CDR3 has 16 amino acids. CDR3 sequence (DNA): TGTGCCACCAGTGACTCGGGACAGCCTCACCCCTACGAGCAGTACTTC. As protein: CATSDSGQPHPYEQYF.

The rearrangement joins TRBV7-9 to TRBJ2-7; TRBD1 agrees at 7 bases. CDR1 is SEHNR and CDR2 is FQNEAQ in the germline V gene (reference sequence). V lost 7 bases, J lost 4 bases, and 16 bases stayed unmatched. This CDR3 region has 16 residues. The CDR3 sequence: CASTFRGATGFYEQYF. CDR3 bases: TGTGCCAGCACCTTTAGAGGTGCGACAGGGTTTTACGAGCAGTACTTC.

V usage is TRBV3-1 (or the pseudogene TRBV3-2) and J usage is TRBJ1-6; D gene uncertain. Trimming removed 1 base from V and 7 bases from J, with 8 bases in between. Germline CDR1 and CDR2: LGHDT and YNNKEL (reference sequence). The CDR3 length is 14 residues. In nucleotides, the CDR3 is TGTGCCAGCAGCCAAGTTCCCGGGAATTCACCCCTCCACTTT. Amino acid sequence: CASSQVPGNSPLHF.

The V gene is TRBV27, the J gene TRBJ2-7, with 9 positions matching TRBD1. Germline CDR1 reads MNHEY; CDR2 reads SMNVEV (reference sequence). The CDR3 has 15 residues. Trimming at V came to 4 bases and at J to 6 bases, leaving 10 bases not matched to a gene. The CDR3 nucleotides read TGTGCCAGCAGTTGGTCCCCCCGGACAGGGGCCGAGCAGTACTTC. It codes for CASSWSPRTGAEQYF.

The table lists this clone with a few counts. The chain recombines TRBV28 with TRBJ1-2; 9 nucleotides match TRBD1. The trim removed 5 bases at V and 4 bases at J, leaving 5 bases unmatched. There are 14 residues in the CDR3. Germline V gene data show CDR1 as MDHEN and CDR2 as SYDVKM. CDR3 in DNA: TGTGCCAGCAGTCCCGGGACAGGGCCCTATGGCTACACCTTC. The encoded protein is CASSPGTGPYGYTF.

This chain connects TRBV5-4 to TRBJ1-2, with D possibly TRBD1 on 5 matching bases. CDR1 is SGHNT, CDR2 YYREEE, per germline (reference sequence). Trimming removed 0 bases from V and 8 bases from J, with 14 bases in between. CDR3 length: 14 residues. The CDR3 DNA is TGTGCCAGCAGCTTGGAGAGAGTCTCAGGGGGCTACACCTTC. As protein: CASSLERVSGGYTF.

This sequence joins TRBV2 and TRBJ1-1; D possibly corresponds to TRBD1 (5 bases). Germline V gene data show CDR1 as SNHLY and CDR2 as FYNNEI. V was cut by 4 bases and J by 0 bases, with 15 bases left in between. The CDR3 contains 16 residues. CDR3 DNA sequence: TGTGCCAGCAGTGGTCCCCGGGGGGAAGTGAACACTGAAGCTTTCTTT. Residues: CASSGPRGEVNTEAFF.

This clone has only one observation. The same CDR3 arises from other DNA sequences in this sample as well. This rearrangement joins TRBV12-3 or TRBV12-4 to TRBJ1-4, with 7 nucleotides matching TRBD1. Trimming cost V 6 bases and J 4 bases; bases outside gene matches: 2. The CDR3 runs 13 residues. In DNA, the CDR3 is TGTGCCAGCAGCCGACAGGGTAATGAAAAACTGTTTTTT. Amino acids: CASSRQGNEKLFF.

J is TRBJ1-2 and V is TRBV4-3, with D possibly matching TRBD1 (6 bases). V was trimmed by 0 bases and J by 3 bases, leaving 11 bases between them. Germline-derived CDR1 and CDR2 are LGHNA and YSLEER. This CDR3 region has 15 residues. CDR3: CASSQDRAGDYGYTF. For the CDR3, the DNA is TGCGCCAGCAGCCAAGATCGGGCAGGGGACTATGGCTACACCTTC.

The chain links TRBV5-1 to TRBJ1-1; 8 bases match TRBD1. Germline V gene sequence: CDR1 SGHRS, CDR2 YFSETQ. Unmatched junction bases numbered 11, after V lost 0 bases and J lost 4 bases. The CDR3 loop spans 17 amino acids. DNA of the CDR3: TGCGCCAGCAGCTTGGAGTTTAGCAGGGGGCAGGTCACTGAAGCTTTCTTT. Residues: CASSLEFSRGQVTEAFF. The full variable domain, with the rest looked up from reference TRBV5-1 and TRBJ1-1, is KAGVTQTPRYLIKTRGQQVTLSCSPISGHRSVSWYQQTPGQGLQFLFEYFSETQRNKGNFPGRFSGRQFSNSRSEMNVSTLELGDSALYLCASSLEFSRGQVTEAFFGQGTRLTVV.

A few counts support this clone. This sequence joins TRBV6-5 and TRBJ2-3, with D uncertain. V dropped 10 bases and J dropped 3 bases, with 11 bases sitting between them. Per the germline V gene, CDR1 is MNHEY and CDR2 is SVGAGI. CDR3 size: 12 residues. The CDR3 DNA is TGTGCCACCCTAAGCTGGACAGATACGCAGTATTTT. Protein sequence: CATLSWTDTQYF.

The chain carries TRBV30 and TRBJ2-7; a weak D match, TRBD2 (6 bases). CDR1 and CDR2 from the germline V gene are GTSNPN and SVGIG (reference sequence). CDR3 length: 14 residues. V lost 0 bases and J lost 4, with 13 bases in between. CDR3 DNA: TGTGCCTGGAGTGTACTTCGGGAGAGTTACGAGCAGTACTTC. It is translated as CAWSVLRESYEQYF. Full variable domain (rest looked up from reference TRBV30 and TRBJ2-7): SQTIHQWPATLVQPVGSPLSLECTVEGTSNPNLYWYRQAAGRGLQLLFYSVGIGQISSEVPQNLSASRPQDRQFILSSKKLLLSDSGFYLCAWSVLRESYEQYFGPGTRLTVT.

This chain connects TRBV7-8 to TRBJ2-5; D ambiguous. Germline CDR1 reads SGHVS; CDR2 reads FQNEAQ. The germline V and J ends were trimmed by 5 bases and 1 base, with 8 bases remaining between them. The CDR3 runs 13 residues. CDR3 loop: CASSPLSQETQYF. The DNA of the CDR3 is TGTGCCAGCAGCCCACTGAGCCAAGAGACCCAGTACTTC.

This clone was counted once. The chain recombines TRBV10-3 with TRBJ1-3, with no clear D. The length of the CDR3 is 15 residues. Germline V gene lookup returns CDR1 ENHRY and CDR2 SYGVKD. V lost 0 bases to trimming and J lost 4 bases, with 10 bases between them. CDR3 nucleotide sequence: TGTGCCATCAGTGAGTCCCGCCAGGCGGGAAACACCATATATTTT. It translates to CAISESRQAGNTIYF.

The V and J genes are TRBV9 and TRBJ2-7; unclear D gene. The CDR3 consists of 13 residues. The germline V gene encodes CDR1 SGDLS and CDR2 YYNGEE. With 0 bases removed from V and 6 bases from J, the gap between germline ends came to 10 bases. The CDR3 sequence is CASSVGQRSEQYF. In DNA, the CDR3 is TGTGCCAGCAGCGTAGGTCAACGGTCCGAGCAGTACTTC. The full variable domain, with the rest looked up from reference TRBV9 and TRBJ2-7, is DSGVTQTPKHLITATGQRVTLRCSPRSGDLSVYWYQQSLDQGLQFLIQYYNGEERAKGNILERFSAQQFPDLHSELNLSSLELGDSALYFCASSVGQRSEQYFGPGTRLTVT.

The CDR3 nucleotides read TGTGCCAGCTCTAGGGCGGGGCCCAACACCGGGGAGCTGTTTTTT. Translation gives CASSRAGPNTGELFF. J is TRBJ2-2 and V is TRBV19, with D perhaps matching TRBD2 (6 bases). Germline values: CDR1 LNHDA, CDR2 SQIVND (reference sequence). This CDR3 is 15 amino acids long. Trimming took 9 bases from V and 2 from J, leaving 16 bases between them.

The rearrangement links TRBV6-5 to TRBJ1-2; D ambiguous. Germline assignment: CDR1 MNHEY and CDR2 SVGAGI. V dropped 2 bases and J dropped 7 bases, with 11 bases sitting between them. The CDR3 runs to 13 residues. CDR3 sequence (DNA): TGTGCCAGCAGTTACCCGTCGTTGTTTGGCTACACCTTC. Translating it yields CASSYPSLFGYTF.

This sequence joins TRBV27 and TRBJ2-5; 8 nucleotides agree with TRBD2. The J segment lost 2 bases and the V segment lost 5 bases, leaving 10 bases of the junction unmatched. CDR1 is MNHEY, CDR2 SMNVEV, per germline (reference sequence). This CDR3 is built from 16 residues. CDR3 sequence (DNA): TGTGCCAGCAGTCGTAGCGGGAATCGGGGGCAAGAGACCCAGTACTTC. It is translated as CASSRSGNRGQETQYF.

This clone appeared a single time. This chain links TRBV6-2 or TRBV6-3 with TRBJ2-3, with D possibly being TRBD1 (5 bases). CDR1 is MNHEY, CDR2 SVGEGT, per germline. The CDR3 consists of 13 residues. V was pared by 2 bases and J by 6 bases, with 9 bases between. The CDR3 protein is CASSYRQRDTQYF. The CDR3 DNA follows: TGTGCCAGCAGTTACCGACAGAGGGATACGCAGTATTTT.

V and J are TRBV6-5 and TRBJ2-7; the match to TRBD1 covers 8 bases. The trim removed 4 bases at V and 2 bases at J, leaving 4 bases unmatched. The CDR3 spans 14 residues. Germline CDR1 is MNHEY and CDR2 is SVGAGI. As DNA, the CDR3 is TGTGCCAGCAGTTCCGGGACAGGACCCTACGAGCAGTACTTC. This sequence encodes CASSSGTGPYEQYF.

The chain couples TRBV6-5 to TRBJ1-5; D is perhaps TRBD1 (6 bases). The CDR3 sequence is 15 residues long. Trimming took off 0 bases at V and 7 bases at J, with 13 bases between the two ends. Germline loops: CDR1 MNHEY, CDR2 SVGAGI. The CDR3 coding sequence is TGTGCCAGCAGTTACTCGGGGGGGCGGGGGCAGCCCCAGCATTTT. Residues: CASSYSGGRGQPQHF.

There are a few counts of this clone. The chain is built from TRBV3-1 (or the pseudogene TRBV3-2) and TRBJ1-5, with D possibly TRBD1 on 5 matching bases. The ends were cut back, 4 bases at V and 4 bases at J, with 8 bases in the middle. CDR1 and CDR2 from the germline V gene are LGHDT and YNNKEL (reference sequence). The CDR3 extends over 13 amino acids. CDR3 region: CASSPQGNQPQHF. The DNA of the CDR3 is TGTGCCAGCAGCCCCCAGGGTAATCAGCCCCAGCATTTT.